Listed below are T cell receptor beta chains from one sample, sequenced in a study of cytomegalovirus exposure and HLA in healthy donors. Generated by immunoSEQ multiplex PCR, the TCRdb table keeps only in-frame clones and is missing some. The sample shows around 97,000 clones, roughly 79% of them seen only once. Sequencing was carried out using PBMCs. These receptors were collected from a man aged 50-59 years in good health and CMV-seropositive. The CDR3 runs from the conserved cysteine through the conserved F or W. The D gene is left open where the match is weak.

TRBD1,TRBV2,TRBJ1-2,CASSPGQGYGYTF,TGTGCCAGCAGCCCGGGACAGGGATACGGCTACACCTTC
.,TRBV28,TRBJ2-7,CASSLRYEQYF,TGTGCCAGCAGCTTGCGCTACGAGCAGTACTTC
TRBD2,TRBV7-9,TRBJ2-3,CASSSLAGSQYF,TGTGCCAGCAGCTCACTAGCGGGATCGCAGTATTTT
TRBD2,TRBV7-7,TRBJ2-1,CASSLGLAGEQFF,TGTGCCAGCAGCCTGGGACTAGCGGGTGAGCAGTTCTTC
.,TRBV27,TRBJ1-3,CASSAGPGNTIYF,TGTGCCAGCAGTGCGGGACCTGGAAACACCATATATTTT
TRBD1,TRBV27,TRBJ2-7,CASRDSSYEQYF,TGTGCCAGCCGGGACAGCTCCTACGAGCAGTACTTC
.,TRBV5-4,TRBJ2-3,CASSQFSRSGTDTQYF,TGTGCCAGCAGCCAGTTCTCGAGGAGCGGAACAGATACGCAGTATTTT
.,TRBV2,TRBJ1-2,CASRNTRGRSDGYTF,TGTGCCAGCAGAAATACCCGAGGAAGGTCGGATGGCTACACCTTC
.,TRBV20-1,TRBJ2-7,CSATSREQYF,TGCAGTGCTACTTCGAGGGAGCAGTACTTC
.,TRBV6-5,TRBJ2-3,CASKTSQLTDTQYF,TGTGCCAGCAAGACTAGTCAGTTAACAGATACGCAGTATTTT
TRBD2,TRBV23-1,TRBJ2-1,CASSRGTSGRAYNEQFF,TGCGCCAGCAGTCGAGGGACTAGCGGGAGGGCCTACAATGAGCAGTTCTTC
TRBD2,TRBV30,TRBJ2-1,CAGWGGLAVQFF,TGTGCGGGATGGGGTGGGCTAGCGGTGCAGTTCTTC
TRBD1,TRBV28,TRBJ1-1,CASRGPGQLTEAFF,TGTGCCAGCAGGGGACCGGGACAGTTAACTGAAGCTTTCTTT
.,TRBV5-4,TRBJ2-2,CASSGGTNTGELFF,TGTGCCAGCAGCGGCGGGACGAACACCGGGGAGCTGTTTTTT
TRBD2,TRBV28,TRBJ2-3,CASSTRLAGNTDTQYF,TGTGCCAGCAGCACAAGACTAGCGGGAAACACAGATACGCAGTATTTT